The clone carrying this TCR beta chain was counted a few times. As yet, its antigen is unknown. At one of its ends the junction is not consistent with the germline gene, which may arise from a read error. A quantitative 5'-RACE method, one with molecular barcodes, was used to make TCR beta libraries. In TCRdb, the 5' RACE reads were re-called with MiXCR into one record per CDR3 protein. The sample consists of under 250,000 distinct CDR3 sequences, roughly 25% of them appearing once. This sample is drawn from a study of CD8 T cells in ankylosing spondylitis. Study-wide results and caveats: A TCR beta motif of under ten highly homologous variants appeared characteristic of ankylosing spondylitis blood.

This CDR3 contains 13 residues. Germline CDR1 is DFQATT and CDR2 is SNEGSKA (reference sequence). This TCR derives from a male donor with ankylosing spondylitis or in good health (not recorded which). The chain links TRBV20-1 to TRBJ2-3, with 10 bases aligning to TRBD2. Sequenced sample: blood, either unsorted or a sorted T cell fraction (not recorded which). DNA for the CDR3: TGCAGTGGCCAGCGGGAGGGCACGGATACGCAGTATTTT. It is translated as CSGQREGTDTQYF.